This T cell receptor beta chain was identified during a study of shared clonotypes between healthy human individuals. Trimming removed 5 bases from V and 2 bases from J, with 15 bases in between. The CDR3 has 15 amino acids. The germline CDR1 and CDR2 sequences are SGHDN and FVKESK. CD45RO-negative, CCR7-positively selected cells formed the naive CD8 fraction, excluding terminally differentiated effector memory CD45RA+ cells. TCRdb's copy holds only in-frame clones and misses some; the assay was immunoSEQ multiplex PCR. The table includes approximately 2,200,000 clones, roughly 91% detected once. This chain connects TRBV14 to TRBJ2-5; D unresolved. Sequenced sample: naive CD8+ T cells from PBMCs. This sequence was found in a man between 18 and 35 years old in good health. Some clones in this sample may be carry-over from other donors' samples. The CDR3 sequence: CASSAGGGRQETQYF. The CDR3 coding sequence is TGTGCCAGCAGCGCCGGCGGCGGTAGACAAGAGACCCAGTACTTC. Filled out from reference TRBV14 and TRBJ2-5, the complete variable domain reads EAGVTQFPSHSVIEKGQTVTLRCDPISGHDNLYWYRRVMGKEIKFLLHFVKESKQDESGMPNNRFLAERTGGTYSTLKVQPAELEDSGVYFCASSAGGGRQETQYFGPGTRLLVL.